Following are 12 T cell receptor beta chains from one sample sequenced in a study of T cell changes during pregnancy in multiple sclerosis. The table came from immunoSEQ multiplex PCR; TCRdb's copy has only in-frame clones and leaves some out. The table has tens of thousands of clones, about nine tenths seen once; the top ten hold less than 3%. The input for sequencing was peripheral blood, taken in the second trimester of pregnancy. The receptors were sampled from a female donor in good health, enrolled as a control in a pregnancy study.

J is TRBJ2-7 and V is TRBV19; 12 nucleotides agree with TRBD2. V was clipped by 4 bases and J by 3 bases; unmatched bases: 10. CDR1 and CDR2 (germline): LNHDA, SQIVND (reference sequence). The CDR3 is made up of 17 amino acids. The CDR3 protein is CASSTEPLAGGHYEQYF. The DNA of the CDR3 is TGTGCCAGTAGTACCGAACCCCTAGCGGGGGGGCACTACGAGCAGTACTTC.

This sequence joins TRBV30 and TRBJ1-3; D remains ambiguous. Per the germline V gene, CDR1 is GTSNPN and CDR2 is SVGIG (reference sequence). The CDR3 is 13 amino acids. V lost 0 bases to trimming and J lost 3 bases, with 6 bases between them. The CDR3 loop is CAWSVSGGNTIYF. For the CDR3, the DNA is TGTGCCTGGAGTGTATCCGGTGGAAACACCATATATTTT.

The rearrangement links TRBV6-5 to TRBJ1-6, with D unclear. The germline V gene has CDR1 MNHEY and CDR2 SVGAGI. The V end lost 0 bases, the J end lost 7 bases, and 10 bases lay between the germline ends. This CDR3 contains 15 residues. The CDR3 region is CASSYSRAGNSPLHF. For the CDR3, the DNA is TGTGCCAGCAGTTACTCGAGGGCTGGAAATTCACCCCTCCACTTT.

This chain uses TRBV28 with TRBJ2-7, with D tentatively TRBD1 (5 bases). The CDR3 is 12 residues long. V gave up 4 bases and J gave up 4 bases, with 8 bases separating them. Germline CDR1 and CDR2: MDHEN and SYDVKM. The CDR3 sequence is CASSSPGYEQYF. The CDR3 DNA reads TGTGCCAGCAGTTCGCCAGGGTACGAGCAGTACTTC.

The rearrangement joins TRBV19 to TRBJ2-6; maybe TRBD2 (6 bases). This CDR3 region has 17 residues. V lost 5 bases to trimming and J lost 3 bases, with 17 bases between them. Germline V gene lookup returns CDR1 LNHDA and CDR2 SQIVND (reference sequence). The CDR3 DNA reads as TGTGCCAGTAGTCCTAGCGCCCGGGCAGGTGGGGCCAACGTCCTGACTTTC. It translates to CASSPSARAGGANVLTF. Together with reference TRBV19 and TRBJ2-6, the CDR3 gives the full variable domain: DGGITQSPKYLFRKEGQNVTLSCEQNLNHDAMYWYRQDPGQGLRLIYYSQIVNDFQKGDIAEGYSVSREKKESFPLTVTSAQKNPTAFYLCASSPSARAGGANVLTFGAGSRLTVL.

The rearrangement links TRBV7-2 to TRBJ2-7; 7 bases map to TRBD2. This CDR3 region has 18 residues. CDR1 is SGHTA, CDR2 FQGNSA, per germline. The V gene end was trimmed by 2 bases and the J gene end by 3 bases; junction bases not matched to a gene: 16. CDR3 DNA: TGTGCCAGCAGCTTATCCCGGGCTAGCGGTGCCGGGGGCTACGAGCAGTACTTC. As protein: CASSLSRASGAGGYEQYF.

The V and J genes are TRBV30 and TRBJ1-6, with a possible D match to TRBD1 (5 bases). Germline CDR1 reads GTSNPN; CDR2 reads SVGIG (reference sequence). V was trimmed by 0 bases and J by 5 bases, leaving 5 bases between them. The CDR3 sequence is 13 residues long. The CDR3 region is CAWSVGDNSPLHF. The CDR3 nucleotides are TGTGCCTGGAGTGTAGGGGATAATTCACCCCTCCACTTT.

This sequence joins TRBV7-8 and TRBJ2-3; a weak D match, TRBD2 (6 bases). CDR1 and CDR2 from the germline V gene are SGHVS and FQNEAQ. Between the trimmed V and J ends, which lost 8 bases and 2 bases, there was a span of 17 bases. This CDR3 spans 15 amino acids. The CDR3 DNA follows: TGTGCCAGCTTGGGACGGTGGGGGGTCACAGATACGCAGTATTTT. It specifies CASLGRWGVTDTQYF.

J is TRBJ1-1 and V is TRBV27; TRBD1 is a possible D gene (5 bases). CDR1 is MNHEY, CDR2 SMNVEV, per germline (reference sequence). The CDR3 sequence is 15 residues long. The V end lost 3 bases, the J end lost 2 bases, and 13 bases lay between the germline ends. CDR3 in DNA: TGTGCCAGCAGTTTTTCGCGGGGCCGAAACACTGAAGCTTTCTTT. It is translated as CASSFSRGRNTEAFF.

The chain recombines TRBV27 with TRBJ2-5; 11 bases align to TRBD2. The CDR3 is made up of 19 amino acids. Germline lookup yields CDR1 MNHEY and CDR2 SMNVEV (reference sequence). Trimming took 3 bases from V and 2 from J; bases not matched to a gene: 14. CDR3 amino acids: CASSFTVWLAGGKQETQYF. The CDR3 DNA reads TGTGCCAGCAGTTTTACAGTCTGGCTAGCGGGGGGAAAACAAGAGACCCAGTACTTC.

J is TRBJ2-1 and V is TRBV5-1, with 13 bases that match TRBD2. CDR3 size: 19 residues. Trimming took 0 bases from V and 7 from J; bases not matched to a gene: 13. The germline V gene encodes CDR1 SGHRS and CDR2 YFSETQ. The CDR3 DNA is TGCGCCAGCAGCTTGGAGGGACTAGCGGGACCTCCCAGGTGGAATGAGCAGTTCTTC. It encodes CASSLEGLAGPPRWNEQFF.

The genes are TRBV5-1 and TRBJ2-1, with TRBD2 identical over 7 bases. The CDR3 runs 17 residues. Germline assignment: CDR1 SGHRS and CDR2 YFSETQ. Unmatched junction bases numbered 11, after V lost 4 bases and J lost 1 base. CDR3 DNA sequence: TGCGCCAGCAGCACCCCGGGCGGGAGCACTTCCTACAATGAGCAGTTCTTC. Its protein is CASSTPGGSTSYNEQFF.